The present T cell receptor (beta chain) was sequenced within a study of blood T cell repertoires in COVID-19. About the research overall: The analysed material was cDNA or gDNA that came from T cells, B-cell-depleted T cells, or PBMCs.

TCRdb's copy holds only in-frame clones and misses some; the assay was immunoSEQ multiplex PCR. The sample lists roughly 160,000 clones, roughly 84% seen once, with 10% to 13% in the top ten. Germline assignment: CDR1 MNHEY and CDR2 SVGAGI. V trimming: 6 bases; J trimming: 6 bases; junction bases outside the gene matches: 7. There are 13 residues in the CDR3. The clonotype was recovered from a woman of 80 years or more with active or convalescent COVID-19. The chain employs TRBV6-5 and TRBJ1-1; 7 nucleotides agree with TRBD1. Sequenced sample: peripheral blood. The CDR3 reads CASSVGQVAEAFF. The CDR3 DNA sequence: TGTGCCAGCAGCGTCGGACAGGTCGCTGAAGCTTTCTTT.